This is a list of T cell receptor beta chains from one sample in a study of CD8 T cells in Susac syndrome. TCRdb passed the immunoSEQ multiplex PCR reads through MiXCR, listing each CDR3 protein once. The data show about 120,000 distinct CDR3 sequences, around nine tenths seen once. The sample taken for sequencing was CD4+ T cells from PBMCs. The source is a human donor in good health. Both conserved end residues are part of each CDR3. Fields, in order: J gene, clone size, V gene, D gene, CDR3 protein, CDR3 DNA. The D gene is left open where the match is weak. Clone size is shown for a subset of rows, as once, few, many or a class of expanded clone.

TRBJ2-6 | - | TRBV5-8 | - | CASSLVGSLSSGANVLTF | TGTGCCAGCAGCTTGGTGGGCTCCCTGTCCTCAGGGGCCAACGTCCTGACTTTC
TRBJ1-2 | - | TRBV20-1 | TRBD1 | CSGADRDVYGYTF | TGCAGTGGTGCGGACAGGGATGTATATGGCTACACCTTC
TRBJ2-7 | - | TRBV6-2/TRBV6-3 | - | CATRVGQSYEQYF | TGTGCCACCAGAGTCGGACAGTCCTACGAGCAGTACTTC
TRBJ1-1 | - | TRBV20-1 | - | CSAPLGRADTEAFF | TGCAGTGCTCCTTTAGGGCGGGCGGACACTGAAGCTTTCTTT
TRBJ2-7 | - | TRBV7-8 | TRBD1 | CASQEDTGEYEQYF | TGTGCCAGCCAGGAGGATACAGGGGAGTACGAGCAGTACTTC
TRBJ1-2 | - | TRBV2 | TRBD1 | CASNEAQGYGYTF | TGTGCCAGCAACGAAGCACAGGGGTATGGCTACACCTTC
TRBJ2-6 | - | TRBV12-3/TRBV12-4 | TRBD1 | CASRLGQVFSSGANVLTF | TGTGCCAGCAGGTTAGGACAGGTTTTTAGCTCTGGGGCCAACGTCCTGACTTTC
TRBJ1-1 | once | TRBV12-5 | - | CASGLAWNTEAFF | TGTGCTAGTGGTTTGGCGTGGAACACTGAAGCTTTCTTT
TRBJ2-7 | - | TRBV20-1 | - | CSANRGTSYEQYF | TGCAGTGCTAACCGGGGGACTTCCTACGAGCAGTACTTC
TRBJ2-7 | - | TRBV4-1 | - | CASTSTGGPYEQYF | TGCGCCAGCACCTCGACTGGGGGTCCCTACGAGCAGTACTTC
TRBJ1-2 | - | TRBV5-1 | - | CASSLGRGEDGYTF | TGCGCCAGCAGCCTCGGACGGGGGGAGGATGGCTACACCTTC
TRBJ2-1 | - | TRBV5-1 | - | CASSLEVVQGANEQFF | TGCGCCAGCAGCTTGGAAGTCGTCCAGGGTGCCAATGAGCAGTTCTTC
TRBJ1-2 | once | TRBV6-1 | TRBD1 | CASKTGVNYGYTF | TGTGCCAGCAAGACAGGGGTAAACTATGGCTACACCTTC
TRBJ1-2 | - | TRBV10-3 | TRBD1 | CAISAQTGGGGYTF | TGTGCCATCAGTGCACAAACAGGGGGTGGAGGCTACACCTTC
TRBJ2-7 | - | TRBV15 | - | CATSREQVPGSEQYF | TGTGCCACCAGCAGGGAACAGGTCCCGGGTTCCGAGCAGTACTTC
TRBJ2-7 | - | TRBV3-1 | TRBD2 | CASSQAASGNRYEQYF | TGTGCCAGCAGCCAGGCGGCTAGCGGGAATCGTTACGAGCAGTACTTC
TRBJ2-1 | - | TRBV5-1 | TRBD2 | CASSTGLAGDSYNEQFF | TGCGCCAGCAGCACGGGACTAGCGGGAGATTCCTACAATGAGCAGTTCTTC
TRBJ2-4 | - | TRBV5-5 | TRBD1 | CASDRGTGAGNIQYF | TGTGCCAGCGATCGGGGGACAGGGGCCGGAAACATTCAGTACTTC
TRBJ2-2 | - | TRBV10-3 | - | CAISEARDTGELFF | TGTGCCATCAGTGAGGCCCGAGACACCGGGGAGCTGTTTTTT
TRBJ1-1 | - | TRBV10-3 | - | CAIRRTDDGVEAFF | TGTGCCATCAGGCGGACGGACGACGGCGTTGAAGCTTTCTTT
TRBJ2-7 | - | TRBV20-1 | TRBD1 | CSALHRGRVNEQYF | TGCAGTGCCCTGCACAGGGGGCGAGTTAACGAGCAGTACTTC
TRBJ2-6 | - | TRBV5-1 | TRBD2 | CASSPPGLAGGISGANVLTF | TGCGCCAGCAGCCCTCCGGGACTAGCGGGAGGAATCTCTGGGGCCAACGTCCTGACTTTC
TRBJ2-5 | - | TRBV6-2/TRBV6-3 | - | CASSYPGAAETQYF | TGTGCCAGCAGTTACCCGGGAGCAGCAGAGACCCAGTACTTC
TRBJ2-3 | once | TRBV9 | - | CASSEGGRGFQSTDTQYF | TGTGCCAGCAGCGAGGGGGGGAGAGGCTTTCAATCCACAGATACGCAGTATTTT
TRBJ2-7 | - | TRBV15 | - | CATSTYYDEQYF | TGTGCCACCTCAACCTATTATGACGAGCAGTACTTC
TRBJ1-2 | - | TRBV7-8 | TRBD1 | CASSASRGPGVFYGYTF | TGTGCCAGCAGCGCAAGCAGGGGGCCGGGCGTTTTCTATGGCTACACCTTC
TRBJ1-3 | once | TRBV29-1 | - | CSVPTGPGGNTIYF | TGCAGCGTTCCCACAGGGCCTGGCGGAAACACCATATATTTT
TRBJ1-3 | - | TRBV25-1 | - | CASSEESSGNTIYF | TGTGCCAGCAGTGAAGAGAGTTCTGGAAACACCATATATTTT
TRBJ2-3 | once | TRBV20-1 | TRBD2 | CSARRGTDTQYF | TGCAGTGCTAGGCGGGGGACAGATACGCAGTATTTT